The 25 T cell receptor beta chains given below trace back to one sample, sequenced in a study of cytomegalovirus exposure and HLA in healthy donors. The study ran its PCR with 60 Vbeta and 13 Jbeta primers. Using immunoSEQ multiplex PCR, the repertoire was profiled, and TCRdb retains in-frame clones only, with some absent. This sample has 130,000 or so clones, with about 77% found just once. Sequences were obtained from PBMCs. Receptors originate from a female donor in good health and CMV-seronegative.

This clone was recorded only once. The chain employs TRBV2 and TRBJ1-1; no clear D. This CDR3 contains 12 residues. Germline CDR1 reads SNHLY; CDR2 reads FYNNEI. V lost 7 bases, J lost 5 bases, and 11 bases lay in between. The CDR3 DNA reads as TGTGCCAGCAATCGGGGTTGGACTGAAGCTTTCTTT. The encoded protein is CASNRGWTEAFF.

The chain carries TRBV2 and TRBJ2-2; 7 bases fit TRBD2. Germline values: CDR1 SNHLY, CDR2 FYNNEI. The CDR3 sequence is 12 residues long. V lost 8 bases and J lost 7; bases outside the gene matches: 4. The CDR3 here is CASDGGGGELFF. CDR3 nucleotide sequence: TGTGCCAGCGATGGGGGGGGCGGGGAGCTGTTTTTT.

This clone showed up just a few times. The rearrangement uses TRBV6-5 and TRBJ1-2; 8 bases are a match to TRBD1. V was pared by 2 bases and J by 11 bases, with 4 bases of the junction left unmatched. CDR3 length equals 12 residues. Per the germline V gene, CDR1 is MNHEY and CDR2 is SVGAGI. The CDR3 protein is CASSYRQGPYTF. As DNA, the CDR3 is TGTGCCAGCAGTTACCGACAGGGGCCTTACACCTTC.

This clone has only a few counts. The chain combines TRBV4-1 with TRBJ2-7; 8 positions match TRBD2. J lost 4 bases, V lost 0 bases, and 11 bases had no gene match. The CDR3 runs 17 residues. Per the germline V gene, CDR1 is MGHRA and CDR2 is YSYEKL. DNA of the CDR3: TGCGCCAGCAGCCAAGAATTGACCAGGACTAGCTATTACGAGCAGTACTTC. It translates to CASSQELTRTSYYEQYF.

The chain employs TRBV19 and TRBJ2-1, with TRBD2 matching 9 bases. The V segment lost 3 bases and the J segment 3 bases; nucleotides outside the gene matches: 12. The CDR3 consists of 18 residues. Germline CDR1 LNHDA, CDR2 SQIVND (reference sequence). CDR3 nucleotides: TGTGCCAGTAGTATGCGAGCGGGGGGCCCGGAGGGCTACAATGAGCAGTTCTTC. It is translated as CASSMRAGGPEGYNEQFF.

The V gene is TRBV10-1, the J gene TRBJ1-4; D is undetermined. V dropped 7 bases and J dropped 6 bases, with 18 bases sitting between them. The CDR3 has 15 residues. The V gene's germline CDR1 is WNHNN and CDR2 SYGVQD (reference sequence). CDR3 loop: CASNGTRPRDEKLFF. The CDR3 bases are TGCGCCAGCAACGGAACAAGGCCCCGGGATGAAAAACTGTTTTTT.

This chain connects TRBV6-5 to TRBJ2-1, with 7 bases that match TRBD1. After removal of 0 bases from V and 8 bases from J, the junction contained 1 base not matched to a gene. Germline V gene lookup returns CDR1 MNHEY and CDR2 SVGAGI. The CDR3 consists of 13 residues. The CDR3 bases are TGTGCCAGCAGTTACTCCGGACAGGATGAGCAGTTCTTC. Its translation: CASSYSGQDEQFF.

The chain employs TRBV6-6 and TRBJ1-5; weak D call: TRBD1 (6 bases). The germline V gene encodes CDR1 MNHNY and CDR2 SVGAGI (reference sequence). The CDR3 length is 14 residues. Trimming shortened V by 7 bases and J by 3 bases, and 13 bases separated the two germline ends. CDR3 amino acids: CASKPGGPNQPQHF. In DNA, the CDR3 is TGTGCCAGCAAGCCGGGGGGGCCCAATCAGCCCCAGCATTTT.

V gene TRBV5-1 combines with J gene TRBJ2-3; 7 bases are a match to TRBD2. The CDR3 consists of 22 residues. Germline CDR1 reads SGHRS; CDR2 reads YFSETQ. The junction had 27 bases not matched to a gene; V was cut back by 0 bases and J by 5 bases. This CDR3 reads CASSLVPAGERSGGIWGDTQYF. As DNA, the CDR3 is TGCGCCAGCAGCTTGGTCCCGGCGGGGGAACGATCTGGGGGGATCTGGGGAGATACGCAGTATTTT.

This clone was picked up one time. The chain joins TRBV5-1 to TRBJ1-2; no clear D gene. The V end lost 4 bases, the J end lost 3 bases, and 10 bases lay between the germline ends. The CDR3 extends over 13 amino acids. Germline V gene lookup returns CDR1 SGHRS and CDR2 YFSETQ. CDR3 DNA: TGCGCCAGCAGCCTCGCCAGCGACTATGGCTACACCTTC. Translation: CASSLASDYGYTF.

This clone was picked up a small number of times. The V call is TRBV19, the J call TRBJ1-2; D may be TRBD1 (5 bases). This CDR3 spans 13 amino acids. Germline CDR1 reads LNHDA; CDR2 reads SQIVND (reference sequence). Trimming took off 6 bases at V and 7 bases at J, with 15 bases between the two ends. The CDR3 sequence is CASRSQQRGGYTF. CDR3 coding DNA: TGTGCCAGTAGGTCTCAACAAAGGGGTGGCTACACCTTC.

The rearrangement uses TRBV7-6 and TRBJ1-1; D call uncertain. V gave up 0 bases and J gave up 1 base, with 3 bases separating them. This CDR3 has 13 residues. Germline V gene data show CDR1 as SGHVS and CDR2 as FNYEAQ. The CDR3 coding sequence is TGTGCCAGCAGCTTAGCCGGGAACACTGAAGCTTTCTTT. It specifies CASSLAGNTEAFF.

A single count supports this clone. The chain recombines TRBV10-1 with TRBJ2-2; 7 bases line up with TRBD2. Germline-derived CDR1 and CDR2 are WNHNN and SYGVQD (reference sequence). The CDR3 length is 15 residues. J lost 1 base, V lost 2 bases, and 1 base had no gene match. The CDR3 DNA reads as TGCGCCAGCAGTGAGAAGCGGGAGAACACCGGGGAGCTGTTTTTT. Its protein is CASSEKRENTGELFF.

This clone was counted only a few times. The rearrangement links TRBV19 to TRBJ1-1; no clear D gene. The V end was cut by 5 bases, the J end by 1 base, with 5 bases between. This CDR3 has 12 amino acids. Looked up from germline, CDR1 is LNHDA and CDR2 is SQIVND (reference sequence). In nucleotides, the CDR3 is TGTGCCAGTAGTCTCGGGAACACTGAAGCTTTCTTT. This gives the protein CASSLGNTEAFF.

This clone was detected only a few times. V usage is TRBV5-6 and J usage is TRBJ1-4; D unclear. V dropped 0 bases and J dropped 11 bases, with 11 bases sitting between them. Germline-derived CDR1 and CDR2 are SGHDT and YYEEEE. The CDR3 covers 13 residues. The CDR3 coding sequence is TGTGCCAGCAGCTTGGCCCATGCGGCGAAACTGTTTTTT. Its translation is CASSLAHAAKLFF.

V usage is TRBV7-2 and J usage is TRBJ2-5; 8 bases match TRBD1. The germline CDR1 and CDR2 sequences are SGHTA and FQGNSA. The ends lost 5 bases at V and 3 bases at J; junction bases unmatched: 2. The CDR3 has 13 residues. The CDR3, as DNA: TGTGCCAGCAGCGGGGACAGGAAAGAGACCCAGTACTTC. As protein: CASSGDRKETQYF.

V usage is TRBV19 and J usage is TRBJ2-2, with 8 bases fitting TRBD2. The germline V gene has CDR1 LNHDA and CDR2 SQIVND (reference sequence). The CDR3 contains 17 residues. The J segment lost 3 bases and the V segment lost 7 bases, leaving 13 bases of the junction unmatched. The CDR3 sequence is CASMRISGGTHTGELFF. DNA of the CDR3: TGTGCCAGTATGAGGATAAGCGGGGGTACACACACCGGGGAGCTGTTTTTT. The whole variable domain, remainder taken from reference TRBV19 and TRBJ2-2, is DGGITQSPKYLFRKEGQNVTLSCEQNLNHDAMYWYRQDPGQGLRLIYYSQIVNDFQKGDIAEGYSVSREKKESFPLTVTSAQKNPTAFYLCASMRISGGTHTGELFFGEGSRLTVL.

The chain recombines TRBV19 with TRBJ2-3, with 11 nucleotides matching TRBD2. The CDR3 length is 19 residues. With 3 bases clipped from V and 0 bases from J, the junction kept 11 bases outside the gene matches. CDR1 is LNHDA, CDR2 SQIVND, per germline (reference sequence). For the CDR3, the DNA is TGTGCCAGTAGTATCGGGAGACTAGCGGGGTTCAGTAGCACAGATACGCAGTATTTT. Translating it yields CASSIGRLAGFSSTDTQYF.

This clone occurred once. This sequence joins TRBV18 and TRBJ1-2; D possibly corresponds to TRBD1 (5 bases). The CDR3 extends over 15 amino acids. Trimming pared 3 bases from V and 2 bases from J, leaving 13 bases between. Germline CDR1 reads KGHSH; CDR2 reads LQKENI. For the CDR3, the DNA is TGTGCCAGCTCACCTGGACAACAGGCGAACTATGGCTACACCTTC. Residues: CASSPGQQANYGYTF.

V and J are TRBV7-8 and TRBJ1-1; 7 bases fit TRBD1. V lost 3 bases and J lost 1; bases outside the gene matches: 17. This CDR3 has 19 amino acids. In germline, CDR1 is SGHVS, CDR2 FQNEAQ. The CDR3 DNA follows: TGTGCCAGCAGCTTTAGACAGGGATTCTCCAGAGGGTCGAACACTGAAGCTTTCTTT. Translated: CASSFRQGFSRGSNTEAFF. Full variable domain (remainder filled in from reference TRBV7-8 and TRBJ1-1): GAGVSQSPRYKVAKRGQDVALRCDPISGHVSLFWYQQALGQGPEFLTYFQNEAQLDKSGLPSDRFFAERPEGSVSTLKIQRTQQEDSAVYLCASSFRQGFSRGSNTEAFFGQGTRLTVV.

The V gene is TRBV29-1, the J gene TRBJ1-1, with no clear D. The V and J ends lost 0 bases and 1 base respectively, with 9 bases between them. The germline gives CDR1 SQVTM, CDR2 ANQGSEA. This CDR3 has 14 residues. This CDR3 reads CSVEERAWNTEAFF. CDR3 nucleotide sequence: TGCAGCGTTGAAGAGAGGGCATGGAACACTGAAGCTTTCTTT. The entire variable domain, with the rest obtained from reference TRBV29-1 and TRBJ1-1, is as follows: SAVISQKPSRDICQRGTSLTIQCQVDSQVTMMFWYRQQPGQSLTLIATANQGSEATYESGFVIDKFPISRPNLTFSTLTVSNMSPEDSSIYLCSVEERAWNTEAFFGQGTRLTVV.

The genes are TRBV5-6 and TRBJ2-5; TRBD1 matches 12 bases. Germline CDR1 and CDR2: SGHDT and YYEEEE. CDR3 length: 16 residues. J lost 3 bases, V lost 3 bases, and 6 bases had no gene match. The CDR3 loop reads CASSSRDRGLKETQYF. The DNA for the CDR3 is TGTGCCAGCAGCTCGAGGGACAGGGGGCTGAAAGAGACCCAGTACTTC.

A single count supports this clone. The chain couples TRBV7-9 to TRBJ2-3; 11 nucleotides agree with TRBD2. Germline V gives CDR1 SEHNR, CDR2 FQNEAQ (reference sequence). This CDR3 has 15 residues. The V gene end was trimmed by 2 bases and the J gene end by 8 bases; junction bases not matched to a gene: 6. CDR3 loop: CASSLTSGGPGTQYF. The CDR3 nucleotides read TGTGCCAGCAGCTTAACTAGCGGGGGCCCGGGTACGCAGTATTTT.

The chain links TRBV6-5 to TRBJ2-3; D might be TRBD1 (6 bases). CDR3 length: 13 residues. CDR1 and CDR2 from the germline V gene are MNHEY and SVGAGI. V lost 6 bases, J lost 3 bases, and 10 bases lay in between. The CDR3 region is CASRFQGTDTQYF. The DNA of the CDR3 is TGTGCCAGCAGATTTCAGGGGACAGATACGCAGTATTTT.

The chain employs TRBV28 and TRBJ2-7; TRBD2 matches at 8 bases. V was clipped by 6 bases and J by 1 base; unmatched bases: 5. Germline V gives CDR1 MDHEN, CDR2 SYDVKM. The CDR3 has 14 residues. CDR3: CASRTLAVSYEQYF. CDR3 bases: TGTGCCAGCAGGACACTAGCGGTTTCCTACGAGCAGTACTTC.